The clone carrying this T cell receptor (beta chain) showed up just a few times. This specimen belongs to a study of T-cell reconstitution after alpha-beta-depleted transplantation in children. Library preparation (for TCRbeta) was performed with unique molecular identifiers. MiXCR, applied by TCRdb to the PCR reads, yields one record per CDR3 protein. The profile covers approximately 350,000 distinct CDR3 sequences, with roughly 13% appearing a single time and about 3.9% taken by the ten largest. This CDR3 is 13 amino acids long. V dropped 5 bases and J dropped 9; count of bases not matched to a gene: 7. The germline gives CDR1 SGHTA, CDR2 FQGNSA.

The receptor was derived from a human donor who donated a stem cell graft to a child with Fanconi anemia. The J gene is TRBJ2-1, the V gene TRBV7-2, with 7 bases that match TRBD2. The specimen comprised PBMCs, sampled from the stem cell graft. CDR3: CASSIGLVSEQFF. DNA for the CDR3: TGTGCCAGCAGCATTGGACTAGTTAGTGAGCAGTTCTTC.